A selection of T cell receptor beta chains follows, all from one sample in a study of cytomegalovirus exposure and HLA in healthy donors. Data came from immunoSEQ multiplex PCR; TCRdb stores just in-frame clones and leaves some out. The sample lists roughly 260,000 clones; around 89% were seen once. Sequenced sample: PBMCs. All receptors come from a young woman in good health and CMV-seronegative. The CDR3 runs from the conserved cysteine through the conserved F or W. Fields, in order: V gene, clone size, J gene, D gene, CDR3 DNA, CDR3 protein. D genes are given only for firm matches. Expanded clones get a size class; other rows say once, few or many, or leave the size out.

V gene: TRBV19; clone size: NA; J gene: TRBJ1-1; D gene: NA; CDR3 DNA: TGTGCCAGTAGCCGCAGGGAGGGGGGCACTGAAGCTTTCTTT; CDR3 protein: CASSRREGGTEAFF
V gene: TRBV6-5; clone size: NA; J gene: TRBJ2-2; D gene: NA; CDR3 DNA: TGTGCCAGCAGTTACTCGCCGGGGGACGCCGGGGAGCTGTTTTTT; CDR3 protein: CASSYSPGDAGELFF
V gene: TRBV2; clone size: NA; J gene: TRBJ1-4; D gene: NA; CDR3 DNA: TGTGCCAGCAGTGACGGGTCAGGAGGGCGTGAAAAACTGTTTTTT; CDR3 protein: CASSDGSGGREKLFF
V gene: TRBV19; clone size: NA; J gene: TRBJ1-5; D gene: NA; CDR3 DNA: TGTGCCAGTAGTATATCCACCGGACAAATTAGCAATCAGCCCCAGCATTTT; CDR3 protein: CASSISTGQISNQPQHF
V gene: TRBV9; clone size: NA; J gene: TRBJ2-5; D gene: NA; CDR3 DNA: TGTGCCAGCAGCGTACGAAGTAGCGGATGGGACGAGACCCAGTACTTC; CDR3 protein: CASSVRSSGWDETQYF
V gene: TRBV2; clone size: NA; J gene: TRBJ1-5; D gene: TRBD1; CDR3 DNA: TGTGCCAGCAGTGAAGCACCCCTCACAGGGGGGAGCAATCAGCCCCAGCATTTT; CDR3 protein: CASSEAPLTGGSNQPQHF
V gene: TRBV6-5; clone size: once; J gene: TRBJ2-2; D gene: NA; CDR3 DNA: TGTGCCAGCAGGGCCGGGACTCAGAACACCGGGGAGCTGTTTTTT; CDR3 protein: CASRAGTQNTGELFF
V gene: TRBV5-1; clone size: NA; J gene: TRBJ2-7; D gene: NA; CDR3 DNA: TGCGCCAGCAGCACCTTCGGGCAGGGCGTCTACGAGCAGTACTTC; CDR3 protein: CASSTFGQGVYEQYF
V gene: TRBV28; clone size: NA; J gene: TRBJ2-4; D gene: TRBD2; CDR3 DNA: TGTGCCAGCAGTTTATCGGGACTAGCGGGGCACTTC; CDR3 protein: CASSLSGLAGHF
V gene: TRBV7-2; clone size: once; J gene: TRBJ1-6; D gene: NA; CDR3 DNA: TGTGCCAGCAGCACGGACTTTTCCTATAATTCACCCCTCCACTTT; CDR3 protein: CASSTDFSYNSPLHF
V gene: TRBV7-6; clone size: NA; J gene: TRBJ2-7; D gene: TRBD2; CDR3 DNA: TGTGCCAGCAGCTTAGCGTCAGCGGGGGGGGCCTACGAGCAGTACTTC; CDR3 protein: CASSLASAGGAYEQYF
V gene: TRBV7-8; clone size: NA; J gene: TRBJ2-7; D gene: NA; CDR3 DNA: TGTGCCAGCAGCCCGGGGCTTGCGGGGGCCACCACACACAGCTCCTACGAGCAGTACTTC; CDR3 protein: CASSPGLAGATTHSSYEQYF
V gene: TRBV30; clone size: NA; J gene: TRBJ2-3; D gene: TRBD1; CDR3 DNA: TGTGCCTGGAGCCCGGGACAGGGCACAGATACGCAGTATTTT; CDR3 protein: CAWSPGQGTDTQYF
V gene: TRBV9; clone size: few; J gene: TRBJ1-1; D gene: TRBD1; CDR3 DNA: TGTGCCAGCAGCGTACAGGGGGTGAACACTGAAGCTTTCTTT; CDR3 protein: CASSVQGVNTEAFF
V gene: TRBV7-9; clone size: NA; J gene: TRBJ1-4; D gene: NA; CDR3 DNA: TGTGCCAGCAGCGGACAAGGAAAACTGTTTTTT; CDR3 protein: CASSGQGKLFF
V gene: TRBV5-1; clone size: NA; J gene: TRBJ2-5; D gene: TRBD1; CDR3 DNA: TGCGCCAGCAGCCCCCGGACAGGGGGCTTAGAGACCCAGTACTTC; CDR3 protein: CASSPRTGGLETQYF
V gene: TRBV6-6; clone size: NA; J gene: TRBJ1-6; D gene: NA; CDR3 DNA: TGTGCCAGCAGTTACTCATACAGGGTGCGCTCACCCCTCCACTTT; CDR3 protein: CASSYSYRVRSPLHF
V gene: TRBV28; clone size: NA; J gene: TRBJ2-2; D gene: TRBD1; CDR3 DNA: TGTGCCAGCAGTGTAACAGGGGACACCGGGGAGCTGTTTTTT; CDR3 protein: CASSVTGDTGELFF
V gene: TRBV5-1; clone size: NA; J gene: TRBJ2-5; D gene: NA; CDR3 DNA: TGCGCCAGCAGCTTGGGCAGACTAGGTCCACAAGAGACCCAGTACTTC; CDR3 protein: CASSLGRLGPQETQYF
V gene: TRBV27; clone size: NA; J gene: TRBJ2-4; D gene: TRBD2; CDR3 DNA: TGTGCCAGCAGTAAAGGGACTAGCGGGAACATTCAGTACTTC; CDR3 protein: CASSKGTSGNIQYF
V gene: TRBV4-1; clone size: few; J gene: TRBJ1-2; D gene: NA; CDR3 DNA: TGCGCCAGCAGCCAAGAGGCGGGAACCGGCTACACCTTC; CDR3 protein: CASSQEAGTGYTF
V gene: TRBV14; clone size: NA; J gene: TRBJ1-3; D gene: NA; CDR3 DNA: TGTGCCAGCAGCCCGAGTGCGGGGGCGAAAGGAAACACCATATATTTT; CDR3 protein: CASSPSAGAKGNTIYF
V gene: TRBV27; clone size: NA; J gene: TRBJ2-1; D gene: NA; CDR3 DNA: TGTGCCAGCAGTTCCGAGGGGGGGGCCTACAATGAGCAGTTCTTC; CDR3 protein: CASSSEGGAYNEQFF
V gene: TRBV7-9; clone size: NA; J gene: TRBJ2-3; D gene: TRBD2; CDR3 DNA: TGTGCCAGCAGCTCCCCGTCCGGGGGGGCTAGCACAGATACGCAGTATTTT; CDR3 protein: CASSSPSGGASTDTQYF
V gene: TRBV11-2; clone size: NA; J gene: TRBJ1-6; D gene: NA; CDR3 DNA: TGTGCCAGCAGCTTAGATTTGTCGCTGCTACCGTTGACTGATTCACCCCTCCACTTT; CDR3 protein: CASSLDLSLLPLTDSPLHF
V gene: TRBV6-6; clone size: NA; J gene: TRBJ2-3; D gene: TRBD2; CDR3 DNA: TGTGCCAGCAAGCTTAGCGGGGGGGGCACAGATACGCAGTATTTT; CDR3 protein: CASKLSGGGTDTQYF
V gene: TRBV2; clone size: NA; J gene: TRBJ1-4; D gene: NA; CDR3 DNA: TGTGCCAGCATACGGGACTCAACTAATGAAAAACTGTTTTTT; CDR3 protein: CASIRDSTNEKLFF
V gene: TRBV29-1; clone size: NA; J gene: TRBJ2-1; D gene: NA; CDR3 DNA: TGCAGCGTTCAAGGCGGGACTGCCTCACGGGCGTTCTTC; CDR3 protein: CSVQGGTASRAFF
V gene: TRBV18; clone size: NA; J gene: TRBJ2-1; D gene: NA; CDR3 DNA: TGTGCCAGCTCACGGAGACAGGAGGATGAGCAGTTCTTC; CDR3 protein: CASSRRQEDEQFF
V gene: TRBV4-1; clone size: NA; J gene: TRBJ1-1; D gene: NA; CDR3 DNA: TGCGCCAGCAGCCAAGATGAGCGCAGGGATGAGGTCATGAACACTGAAGCTTTCTTT; CDR3 protein: CASSQDERRDEVMNTEAFF
V gene: TRBV9; clone size: NA; J gene: TRBJ2-2; D gene: TRBD1; CDR3 DNA: TGTGCCAGCAGCGTTCATTCTGTTGGACAGGGTTCCACCGGGGAGCTGTTTTTT; CDR3 protein: CASSVHSVGQGSTGELFF
V gene: TRBV2; clone size: NA; J gene: TRBJ1-3; D gene: NA; CDR3 DNA: TGTGCCAGCAGTGTACAGGGAACTCCTGGAAACACCATATATTTT; CDR3 protein: CASSVQGTPGNTIYF
V gene: TRBV6-5; clone size: NA; J gene: TRBJ1-5; D gene: NA; CDR3 DNA: TGTGCCAGCAGTTACGGGGCAGCTAATCAGCCCCAGCATTTT; CDR3 protein: CASSYGAANQPQHF
V gene: TRBV6-5; clone size: NA; J gene: TRBJ1-6; D gene: NA; CDR3 DNA: TGTGCCAGCAGTTACAAGGGGAGGTATAATTCACCCCTCCACTTT; CDR3 protein: CASSYKGRYNSPLHF
V gene: TRBV2; clone size: NA; J gene: TRBJ2-1; D gene: TRBD1; CDR3 DNA: TGTGCCAGCACCAAAAGCCCTAGGACAGGGTCCGCGAATGAGCAGTTCTTC; CDR3 protein: CASTKSPRTGSANEQFF
V gene: TRBV2; clone size: NA; J gene: TRBJ2-2; D gene: TRBD1; CDR3 DNA: TGTGCCAGCAGTGAAGCCTGGACAGGGGGCACCGGGGAGCTGTTTTTT; CDR3 protein: CASSEAWTGGTGELFF
V gene: TRBV10-3; clone size: NA; J gene: TRBJ1-2; D gene: NA; CDR3 DNA: TGTGCCATCAGGATTGGGGGGATAGAAGGCTACACCTTC; CDR3 protein: CAIRIGGIEGYTF
V gene: TRBV30; clone size: NA; J gene: TRBJ2-1; D gene: NA; CDR3 DNA: TGTGCCTGCACGGAGGGGGCCTGGAATGAGCAGTTCTTC; CDR3 protein: CACTEGAWNEQFF
V gene: TRBV4-1; clone size: NA; J gene: TRBJ1-6; D gene: NA; CDR3 DNA: TGCGCCAGCAGCCAAGACAGGGGACCCTATAATTCACCCCTCCACTTT; CDR3 protein: CASSQDRGPYNSPLHF
V gene: TRBV13; clone size: NA; J gene: TRBJ1-4; D gene: TRBD1; CDR3 DNA: TGTGCCAGCAGCTCCACCCATGGGACAGGGTATGAAAAACTGTTTTTT; CDR3 protein: CASSSTHGTGYEKLFF